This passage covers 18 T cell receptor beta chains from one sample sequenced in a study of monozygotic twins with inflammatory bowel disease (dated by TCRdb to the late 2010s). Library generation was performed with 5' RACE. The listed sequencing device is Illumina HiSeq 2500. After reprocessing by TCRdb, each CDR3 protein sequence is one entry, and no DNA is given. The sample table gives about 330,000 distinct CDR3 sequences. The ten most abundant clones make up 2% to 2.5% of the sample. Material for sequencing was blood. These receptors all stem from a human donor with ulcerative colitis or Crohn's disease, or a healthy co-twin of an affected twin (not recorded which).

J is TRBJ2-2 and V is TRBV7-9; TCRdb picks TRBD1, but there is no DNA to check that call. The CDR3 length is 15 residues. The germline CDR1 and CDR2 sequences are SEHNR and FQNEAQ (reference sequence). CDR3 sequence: CASSSRQGTTGELFF. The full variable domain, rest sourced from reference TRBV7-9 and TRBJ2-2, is DTGVSQNPRHKITKRGQNVTFRCDPISEHNRLYWYRQTLGQGPEFLTYFQNEAQLEKSRLLSDRFSAERPKGSFSTLEIQRTEQGDSAMYLCASSSRQGTTGELFFGEGSRLTVL.

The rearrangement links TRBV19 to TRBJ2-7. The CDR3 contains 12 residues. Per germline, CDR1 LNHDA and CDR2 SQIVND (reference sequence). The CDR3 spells CASSARGYEQYF.

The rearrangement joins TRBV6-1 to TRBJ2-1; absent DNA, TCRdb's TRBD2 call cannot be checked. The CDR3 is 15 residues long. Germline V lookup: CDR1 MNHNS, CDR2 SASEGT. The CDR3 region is CASRFQTSGYNEQFF.

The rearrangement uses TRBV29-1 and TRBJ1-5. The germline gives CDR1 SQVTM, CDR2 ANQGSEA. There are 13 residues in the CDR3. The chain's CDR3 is CSVAVYSNQPQHF.

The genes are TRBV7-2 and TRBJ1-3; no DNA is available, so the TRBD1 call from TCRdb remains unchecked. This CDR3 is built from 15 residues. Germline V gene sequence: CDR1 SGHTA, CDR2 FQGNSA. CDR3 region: CASRRDSHSGNTIYF.

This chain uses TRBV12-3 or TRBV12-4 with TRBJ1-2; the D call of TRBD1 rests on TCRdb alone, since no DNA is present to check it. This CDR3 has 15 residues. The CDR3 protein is CASSLSGGRNYGYTF.

CDR3 protein: CASSYRDRETEAFF. The rearrangement links TRBV6-6 to TRBJ1-1; TCRdb proposes TRBD1, but this gene call is untestable without DNA. Per the germline V gene, CDR1 is MNHNY and CDR2 is SVGAGI (reference sequence). The CDR3 has 14 amino acids.

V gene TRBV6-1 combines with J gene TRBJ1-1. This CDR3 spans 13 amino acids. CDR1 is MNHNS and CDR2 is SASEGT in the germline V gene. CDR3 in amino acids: CASGSSWNTEAFF.

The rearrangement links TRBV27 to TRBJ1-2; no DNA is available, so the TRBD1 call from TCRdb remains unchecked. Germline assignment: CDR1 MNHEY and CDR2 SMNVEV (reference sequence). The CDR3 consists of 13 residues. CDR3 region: CASRLGQVGGYTF.

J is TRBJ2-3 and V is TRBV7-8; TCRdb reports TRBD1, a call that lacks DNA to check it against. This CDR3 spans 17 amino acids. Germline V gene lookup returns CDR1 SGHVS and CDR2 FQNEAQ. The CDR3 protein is CASSFRDRGVGADTQYF.

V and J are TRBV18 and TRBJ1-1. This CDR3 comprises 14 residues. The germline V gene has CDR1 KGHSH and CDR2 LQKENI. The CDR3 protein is CASSPPHPNTEAFF.

The CDR3 region is CASSPPVNEQFF. The chain employs TRBV28 and TRBJ2-1; TCRdb lists TRBD1, though no DNA is available to test this call. Germline V gene lookup returns CDR1 MDHEN and CDR2 SYDVKM. CDR3 size: 12 residues.

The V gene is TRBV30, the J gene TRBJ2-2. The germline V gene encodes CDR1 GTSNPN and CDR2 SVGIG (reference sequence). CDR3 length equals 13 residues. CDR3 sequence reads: CAWRGSSTGELFF.

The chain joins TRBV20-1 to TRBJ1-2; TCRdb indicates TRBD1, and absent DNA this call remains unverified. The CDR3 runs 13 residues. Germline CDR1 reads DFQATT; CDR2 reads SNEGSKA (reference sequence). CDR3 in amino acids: CSARVTGGHGYTF.

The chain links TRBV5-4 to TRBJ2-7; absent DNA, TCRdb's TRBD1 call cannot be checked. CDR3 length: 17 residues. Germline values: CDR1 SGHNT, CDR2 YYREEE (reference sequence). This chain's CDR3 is CASSFGATRTPTYEQYF.

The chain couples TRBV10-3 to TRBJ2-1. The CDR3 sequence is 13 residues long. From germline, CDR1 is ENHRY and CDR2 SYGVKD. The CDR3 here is CAISHSSPNEQFF.

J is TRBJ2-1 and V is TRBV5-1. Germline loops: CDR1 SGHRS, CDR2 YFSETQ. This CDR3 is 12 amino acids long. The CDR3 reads CASSLAMGEQFF.

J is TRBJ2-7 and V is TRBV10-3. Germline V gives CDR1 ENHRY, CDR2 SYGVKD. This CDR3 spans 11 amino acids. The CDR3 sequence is CAISESREQYF.